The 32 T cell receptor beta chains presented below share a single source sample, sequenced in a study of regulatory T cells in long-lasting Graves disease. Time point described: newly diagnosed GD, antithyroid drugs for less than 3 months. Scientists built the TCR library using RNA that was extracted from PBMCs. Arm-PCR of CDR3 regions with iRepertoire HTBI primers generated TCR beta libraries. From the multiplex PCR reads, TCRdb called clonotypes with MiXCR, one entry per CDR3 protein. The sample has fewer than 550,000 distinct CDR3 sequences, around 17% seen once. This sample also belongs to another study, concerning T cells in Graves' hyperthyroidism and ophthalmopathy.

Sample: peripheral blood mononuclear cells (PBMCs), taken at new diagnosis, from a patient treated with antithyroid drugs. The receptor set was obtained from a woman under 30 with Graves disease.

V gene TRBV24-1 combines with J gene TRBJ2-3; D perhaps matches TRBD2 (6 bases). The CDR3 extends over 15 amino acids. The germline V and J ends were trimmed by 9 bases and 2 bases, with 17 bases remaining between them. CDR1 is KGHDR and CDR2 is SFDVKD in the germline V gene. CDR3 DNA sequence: TGTGCCACCTCCGGTGGGGGAGGCTACACAGATACGCAGTATTTT. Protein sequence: CATSGGGGYTDTQYF.

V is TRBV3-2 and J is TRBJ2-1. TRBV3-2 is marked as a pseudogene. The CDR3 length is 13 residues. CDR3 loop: CASSQVRHNEQFF. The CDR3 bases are TGTGCCAGCAGCCAAGTTCGGCACAATGAGCAGTTCTTC.

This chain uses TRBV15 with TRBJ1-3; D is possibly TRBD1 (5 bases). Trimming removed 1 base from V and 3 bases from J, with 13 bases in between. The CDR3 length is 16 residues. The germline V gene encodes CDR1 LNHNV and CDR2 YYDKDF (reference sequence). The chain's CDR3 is CATSRVLGEVGNTIYF. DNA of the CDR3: TGTGCCACCAGCAGAGTTCTAGGGGAGGTTGGAAACACCATATATTTT. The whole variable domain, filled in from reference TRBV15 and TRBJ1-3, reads DAMVIQNPRYQVTQFGKPVTLSCSQTLNHNVMYWYQQKSSQAPKLLFHYYDKDFNNEADTPDNFQSRRPNTSFCFLDIRSPGLGDTAMYLCATSRVLGEVGNTIYFGEGSWLTVV.

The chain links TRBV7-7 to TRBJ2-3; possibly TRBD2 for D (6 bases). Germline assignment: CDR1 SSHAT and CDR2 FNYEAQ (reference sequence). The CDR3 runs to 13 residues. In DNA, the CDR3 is TGTGCTAGCGGCGGAGGAAACACAGATACGCAGTATTTT. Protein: CASGGGNTDTQYF. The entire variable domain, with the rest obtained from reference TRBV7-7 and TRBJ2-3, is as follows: GAGVSQSPRYKVTKRGQDVTLRCDPISSHATLYWYQQALGQGPEFLTYFNYEAQPDKSGLPSDRFSAERPEGSISTLTIQRTEQRDSAMYRCASGGGNTDTQYFGPGTRLTVL.

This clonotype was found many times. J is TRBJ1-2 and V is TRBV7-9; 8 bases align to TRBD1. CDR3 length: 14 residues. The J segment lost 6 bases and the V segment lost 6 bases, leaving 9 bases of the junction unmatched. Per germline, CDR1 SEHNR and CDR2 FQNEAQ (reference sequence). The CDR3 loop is CASRSTGGFDGYTF. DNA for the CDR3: TGTGCCAGCAGGTCCACAGGGGGATTTGATGGCTACACCTTC.

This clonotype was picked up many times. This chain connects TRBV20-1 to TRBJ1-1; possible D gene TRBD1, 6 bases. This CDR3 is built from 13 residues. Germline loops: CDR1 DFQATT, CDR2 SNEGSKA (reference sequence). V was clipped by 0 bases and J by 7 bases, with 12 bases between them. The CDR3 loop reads CSARDRGGIEAFF. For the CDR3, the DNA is TGCAGTGCTAGAGATAGAGGGGGGATTGAAGCTTTCTTT.

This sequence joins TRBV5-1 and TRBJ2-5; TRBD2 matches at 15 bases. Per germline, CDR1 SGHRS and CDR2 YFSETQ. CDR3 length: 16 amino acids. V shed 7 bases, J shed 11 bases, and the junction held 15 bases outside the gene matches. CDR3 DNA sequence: TGCGCCAGCGGACTAGCGGGAGGGATCACCTACAATGAGCAGTACTTC. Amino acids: CASGLAGGITYNEQYF.

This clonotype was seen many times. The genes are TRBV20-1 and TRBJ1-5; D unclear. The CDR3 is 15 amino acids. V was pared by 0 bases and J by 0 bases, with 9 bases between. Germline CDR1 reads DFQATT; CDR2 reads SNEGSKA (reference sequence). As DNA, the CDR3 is TGCAGTGCTAGAGATCGGGATTATAGCAATCAGCCCCAGCATTTT. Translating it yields CSARDRDYSNQPQHF.

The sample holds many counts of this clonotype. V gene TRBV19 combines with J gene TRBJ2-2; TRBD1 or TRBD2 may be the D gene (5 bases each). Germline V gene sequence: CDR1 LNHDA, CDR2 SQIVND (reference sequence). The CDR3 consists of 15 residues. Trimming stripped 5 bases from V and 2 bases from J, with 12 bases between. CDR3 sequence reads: CASSGGSFNTGELFF. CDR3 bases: TGTGCCAGTAGTGGGGGTTCATTTAACACCGGGGAGCTGTTTTTT.

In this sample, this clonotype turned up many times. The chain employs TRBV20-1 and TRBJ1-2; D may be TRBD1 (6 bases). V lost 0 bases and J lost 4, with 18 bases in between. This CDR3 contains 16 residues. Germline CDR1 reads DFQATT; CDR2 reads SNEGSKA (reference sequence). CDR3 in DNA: TGCAGTGCTAGAGAATTTGGGTTCGGGGGCTCCTATGGCTACACCTTC. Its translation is CSAREFGFGGSYGYTF.

CDR3 in amino acids: CASSQQGGIYNEQFF. As DNA, the CDR3 is TGTGCCAGCAGCCAACAAGGGGGGATTTACAATGAGCAGTTCTTC. This chain joins TRBV7-3 and TRBJ2-1; tentatively, D is TRBD1 or TRBD2 (6 bases each). Per germline, CDR1 SGHTA and CDR2 FQGTGA. The V end lost 5 bases, the J end lost 4 bases, and 15 bases lay between the germline ends. The CDR3 consists of 15 residues.

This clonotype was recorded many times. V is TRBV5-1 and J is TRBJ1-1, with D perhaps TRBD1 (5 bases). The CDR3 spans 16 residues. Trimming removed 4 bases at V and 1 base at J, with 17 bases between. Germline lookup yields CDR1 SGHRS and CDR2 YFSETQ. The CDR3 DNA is TGCGCCAGCAGCCAAGCCTCCGGGACGGCGAACACTGAAGCTTTCTTT. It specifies CASSQASGTANTEAFF.

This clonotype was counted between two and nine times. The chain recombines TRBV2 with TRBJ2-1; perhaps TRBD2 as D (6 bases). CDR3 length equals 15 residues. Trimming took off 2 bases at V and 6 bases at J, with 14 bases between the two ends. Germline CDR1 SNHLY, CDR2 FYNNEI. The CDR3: CASSELGGMFNEQFF. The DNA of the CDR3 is TGTGCCAGCAGTGAATTGGGCGGGATGTTCAATGAGCAGTTCTTC.

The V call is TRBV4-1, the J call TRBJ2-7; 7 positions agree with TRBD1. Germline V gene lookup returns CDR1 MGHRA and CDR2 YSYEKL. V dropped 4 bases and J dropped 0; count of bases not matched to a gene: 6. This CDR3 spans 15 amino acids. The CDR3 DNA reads TGCGCCAGCAGCCGACAGGGTTTCACCTCCTACGAGCAGTACTTC. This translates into CASSRQGFTSYEQYF.

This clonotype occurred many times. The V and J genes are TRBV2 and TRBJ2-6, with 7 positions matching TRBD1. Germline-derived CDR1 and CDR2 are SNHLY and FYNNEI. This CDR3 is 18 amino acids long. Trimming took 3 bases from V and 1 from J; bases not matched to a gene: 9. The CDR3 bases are TGTGCCAGCAGTGATCTACGGACAGGAATTTCTGGGGCCAACGTCCTGACTTTC. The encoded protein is CASSDLRTGISGANVLTF.

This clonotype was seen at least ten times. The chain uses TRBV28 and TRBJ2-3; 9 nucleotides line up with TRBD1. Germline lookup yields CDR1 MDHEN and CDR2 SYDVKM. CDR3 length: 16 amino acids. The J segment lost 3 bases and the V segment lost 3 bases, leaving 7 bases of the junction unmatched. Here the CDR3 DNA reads TGTGCCAGCAGTTTTCTCGGGACAGGGAGGACAGATACGCAGTATTTT. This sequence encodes CASSFLGTGRTDTQYF.

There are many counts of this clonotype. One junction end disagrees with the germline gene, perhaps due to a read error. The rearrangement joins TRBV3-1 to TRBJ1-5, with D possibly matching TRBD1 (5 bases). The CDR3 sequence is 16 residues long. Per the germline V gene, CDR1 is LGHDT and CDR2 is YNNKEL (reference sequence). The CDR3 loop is CASSQGRQLSNQPQHF. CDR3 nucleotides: TGCGCCAGCAGCCAAGGCCGACAGCTTAGCAATCAGCCCCAGCATTTT.

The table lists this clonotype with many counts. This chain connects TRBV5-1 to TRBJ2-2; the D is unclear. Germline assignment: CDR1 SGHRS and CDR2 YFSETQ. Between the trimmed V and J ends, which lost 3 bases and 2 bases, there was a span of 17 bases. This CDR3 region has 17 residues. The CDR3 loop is CASSSMNSVGNTGELFF. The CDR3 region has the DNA TGCGCCAGCAGCTCCATGAACAGTGTCGGCAACACCGGGGAGCTGTTTTTT. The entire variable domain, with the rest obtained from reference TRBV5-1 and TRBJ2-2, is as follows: KAGVTQTPRYLIKTRGQQVTLSCSPISGHRSVSWYQQTPGQGLQFLFEYFSETQRNKGNFPGRFSGRQFSNSRSEMNVSTLELGDSALYLCASSSMNSVGNTGELFFGEGSRLTVL.

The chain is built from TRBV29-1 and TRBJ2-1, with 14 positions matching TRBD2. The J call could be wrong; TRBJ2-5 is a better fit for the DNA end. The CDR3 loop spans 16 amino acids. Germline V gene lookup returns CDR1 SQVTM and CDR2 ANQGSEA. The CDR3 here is CSVEGLAGEPQETQYF. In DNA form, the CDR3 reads TGCAGCGTTGAGGGACTAGCGGGAGAGCCCCAAGAGACCCAGTACTTC.

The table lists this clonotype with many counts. This chain's CDR3 is CASSLSMGEQFF. CDR3 coding DNA: TGTGCCAGCAGCCTGTCCATGGGTGAGCAGTTCTTC. The rearrangement joins TRBV11-2 to TRBJ2-1; no reliable D call. Germline CDR1 and CDR2: SGHAT and FQNNGV. The CDR3 consists of 12 residues. V was cut by 5 bases and J by 9 bases, with 11 bases left in between.

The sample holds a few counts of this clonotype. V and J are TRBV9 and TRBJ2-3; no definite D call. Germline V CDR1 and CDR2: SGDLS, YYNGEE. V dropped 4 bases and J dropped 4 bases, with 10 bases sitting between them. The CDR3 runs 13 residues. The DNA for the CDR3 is TGTGCCAGCAGCACATCAGGCTCAGATACGCAGTATTTT. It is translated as CASSTSGSDTQYF.

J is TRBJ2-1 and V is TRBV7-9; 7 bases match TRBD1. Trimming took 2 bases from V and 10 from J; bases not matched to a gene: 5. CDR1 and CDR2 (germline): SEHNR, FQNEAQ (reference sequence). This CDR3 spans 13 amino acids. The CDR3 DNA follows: TGTGCCAGCAGCTTATCAGGGGGTTTGGAGCAGTTCTTC. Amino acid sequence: CASSLSGGLEQFF.

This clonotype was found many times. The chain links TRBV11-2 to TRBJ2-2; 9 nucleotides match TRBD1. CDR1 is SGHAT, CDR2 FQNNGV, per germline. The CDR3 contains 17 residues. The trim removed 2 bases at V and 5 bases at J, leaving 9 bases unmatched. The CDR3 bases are TGTGCCAGCAGCTTATTAGTCGGGACAGGGTCTACCGGGGAGCTGTTTTTT. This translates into CASSLLVGTGSTGELFF.

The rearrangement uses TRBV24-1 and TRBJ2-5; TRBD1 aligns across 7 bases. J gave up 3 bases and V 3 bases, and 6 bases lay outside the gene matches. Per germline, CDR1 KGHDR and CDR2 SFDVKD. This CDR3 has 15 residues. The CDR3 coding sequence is TGTGCCACCAGTGATCACCCGACAGGGAAAGAGACCCAGTACTTC. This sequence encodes CATSDHPTGKETQYF.

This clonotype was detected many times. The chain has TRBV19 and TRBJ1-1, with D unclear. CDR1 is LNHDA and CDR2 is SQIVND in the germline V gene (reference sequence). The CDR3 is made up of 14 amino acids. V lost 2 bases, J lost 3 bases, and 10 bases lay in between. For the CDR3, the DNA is TGTGCCAGTAGTATATGGGGTCTGGACACTGAAGCTTTCTTT. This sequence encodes CASSIWGLDTEAFF.

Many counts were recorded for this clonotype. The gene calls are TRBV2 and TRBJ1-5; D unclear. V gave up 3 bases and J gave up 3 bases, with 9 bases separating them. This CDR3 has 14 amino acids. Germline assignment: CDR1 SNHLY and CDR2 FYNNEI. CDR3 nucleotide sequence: TGTGCCAGCAGTGATTCGGGGATCAATCAGCCCCAGCATTTT. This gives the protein CASSDSGINQPQHF. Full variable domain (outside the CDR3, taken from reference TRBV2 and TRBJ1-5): EPEVTQTPSHQVTQMGQEVILRCVPISNHLYFYWYRQILGQKVEFLVSFYNNEISEKSEIFDDQFSVERPDGSNFTLKIRSTKLEDSAMYFCASSDSGINQPQHFGDGTRLSIL.

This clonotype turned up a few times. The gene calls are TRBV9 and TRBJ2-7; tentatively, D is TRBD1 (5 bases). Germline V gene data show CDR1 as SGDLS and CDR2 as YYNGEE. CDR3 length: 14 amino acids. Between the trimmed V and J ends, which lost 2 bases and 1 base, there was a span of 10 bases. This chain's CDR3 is CASSVGANSYEQYF. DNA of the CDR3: TGTGCCAGCAGCGTTGGGGCTAATTCCTACGAGCAGTACTTC.

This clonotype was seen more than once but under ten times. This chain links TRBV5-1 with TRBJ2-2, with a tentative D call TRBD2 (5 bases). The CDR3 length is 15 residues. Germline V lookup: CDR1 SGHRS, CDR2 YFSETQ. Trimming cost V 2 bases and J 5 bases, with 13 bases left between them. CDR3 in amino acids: CASSFGGGDTGELFF. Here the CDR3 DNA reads TGCGCCAGCAGCTTTGGTGGAGGAGATACCGGGGAGCTGTTTTTT. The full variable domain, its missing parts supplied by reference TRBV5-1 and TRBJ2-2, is KAGVTQTPRYLIKTRGQQVTLSCSPISGHRSVSWYQQTPGQGLQFLFEYFSETQRNKGNFPGRFSGRQFSNSRSEMNVSTLELGDSALYLCASSFGGGDTGELFFGEGSRLTVL.

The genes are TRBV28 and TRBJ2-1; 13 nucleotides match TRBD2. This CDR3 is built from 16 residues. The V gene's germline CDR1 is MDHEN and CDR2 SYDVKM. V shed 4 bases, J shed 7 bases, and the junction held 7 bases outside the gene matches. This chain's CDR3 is CASSSGLAGVLNEQFF. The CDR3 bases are TGTGCCAGCAGTTCTGGACTAGCGGGAGTATTAAATGAGCAGTTCTTC.

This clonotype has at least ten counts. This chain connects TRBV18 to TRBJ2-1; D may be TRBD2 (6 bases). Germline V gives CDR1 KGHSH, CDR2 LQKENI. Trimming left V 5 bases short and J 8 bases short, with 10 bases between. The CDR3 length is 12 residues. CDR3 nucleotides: TGTGCCAGCTCAGGAACGGGGGATGAGCAGTTCTTC. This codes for CASSGTGDEQFF.

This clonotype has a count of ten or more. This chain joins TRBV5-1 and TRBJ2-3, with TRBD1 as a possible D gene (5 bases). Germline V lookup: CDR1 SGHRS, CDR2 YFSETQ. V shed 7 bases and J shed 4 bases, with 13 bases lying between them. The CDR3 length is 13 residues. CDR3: CASSRNRSDTQYF. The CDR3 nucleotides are TGCGCCAGCTCTCGGAACAGGTCAGATACGCAGTATTTT.

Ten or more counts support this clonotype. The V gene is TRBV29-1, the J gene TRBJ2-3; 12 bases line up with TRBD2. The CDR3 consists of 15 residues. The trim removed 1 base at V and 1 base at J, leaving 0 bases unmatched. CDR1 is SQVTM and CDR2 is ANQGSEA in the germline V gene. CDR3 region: CSVEGLAGGTDTQYF. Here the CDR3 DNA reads TGCAGCGTTGAAGGACTAGCGGGAGGCACAGATACGCAGTATTTT.